The next 17 T cell receptor beta chains were all read from a single sample in a study of T-cell reconstitution after alpha-beta-depleted transplantation in children. Unique molecular identifiers were built into the TCRbeta library. TCRdb independently ran MiXCR on the PCR reads; one entry per CDR3 protein. Of some 390,000 distinct CDR3 sequences in the sample, roughly 21% were seen once. The starting material was PBMCs from the stem cell graft donor, obtained from the stem cell graft. The receptors come from a human donor who donated a stem cell graft to a child with acute myeloid leukemia.

In this sample, this clonotype turned up a few times. This chain links TRBV7-9 with TRBJ2-1; 12 nucleotides agree with TRBD2. V shed 5 bases, J shed 8 bases, and the junction held 10 bases outside the gene matches. The CDR3 loop spans 16 amino acids. In germline, CDR1 is SEHNR, CDR2 FQNEAQ (reference sequence). CDR3 sequence reads: CASSTELAGGQDEQFF. The CDR3 DNA follows: TGTGCCAGCAGCACCGAGCTAGCGGGAGGGCAGGATGAGCAGTTCTTC.

The CDR3 here is CASRTQSGGATEAFF. The CDR3 nucleotides read TGTGCCAGCAGGACGCAGTCAGGGGGCGCGACTGAAGCTTTCTTT. The chain employs TRBV12-3 or TRBV12-4 and TRBJ1-1; 8 nucleotides agree with TRBD1. V dropped 6 bases and J dropped 5; count of bases not matched to a gene: 11. The CDR3 length is 15 residues.

This clonotype came up a few times. The chain is built from TRBV11-2 and TRBJ2-1, with D perhaps matching TRBD2 (6 bases). The germline V gene encodes CDR1 SGHAT and CDR2 FQNNGV. V was shortened by 3 bases and J by 10 bases, with 22 bases between the two germline ends. The CDR3 runs to 16 residues. CDR3 bases: TGTGCCAGCAGCTTCCGCGGCGGGGACCCCCCCCGCGAGCAGTTCTTC. It translates to CASSFRGGDPPREQFF.

The sample holds a few counts of this clonotype. V usage is TRBV12-3 or TRBV12-4 and J usage is TRBJ1-5, with TRBD1 as a possible D gene (6 bases). CDR3 length: 15 residues. V shed 5 bases and J shed 0 bases, with 11 bases lying between them. The chain's CDR3 is CASSGGRYSNQPQHF. The CDR3 DNA follows: TGTGCCAGCAGTGGGGGGCGGTATAGCAATCAGCCCCAGCATTTT.

This chain links TRBV7-9 with TRBJ2-1, with 8 positions matching TRBD2. J lost 13 bases, V lost 2 bases, and 4 bases had no gene match. CDR3 length equals 12 residues. Germline CDR1 SEHNR, CDR2 FQNEAQ (reference sequence). CDR3 DNA: TGTGCCAGCAGCTTATTAGGGACTAGTCAGTTCTTC. Its translation is CASSLLGTSQFF. Filled out from reference TRBV7-9 and TRBJ2-1, the complete variable domain reads DTGVSQNPRHKITKRGQNVTFRCDPISEHNRLYWYRQTLGQGPEFLTYFQNEAQLEKSRLLSDRFSAERPKGSFSTLEIQRTEQGDSAMYLCASSLLGTSQFFGPGTRLTVL.

This clonotype appeared a few times. The chain uses TRBV7-6 and TRBJ2-7; 7 bases map to TRBD1. V lost 3 bases and J lost 3; bases outside the gene matches: 8. The CDR3 consists of 15 residues. Germline V gene data show CDR1 as SGHVS and CDR2 as FNYEAQ. CDR3 protein: CASSFFPTGFYEQYF. The CDR3 DNA reads as TGTGCCAGCAGCTTCTTTCCGACAGGGTTCTACGAGCAGTACTTC.

The chain joins TRBV12-3 or TRBV12-4 to TRBJ2-5; no firm D call. CDR3 size: 15 residues. Trimming took 3 bases from V and 4 from J, leaving 15 bases between them. CDR3 in DNA: TGTGCCAGCAGTTTCGCGGCTCGCGTCCCAGAGACCCAGTACTTC. Translated, it gives CASSFAARVPETQYF.

The V call is TRBV5-1, the J call TRBJ2-5, with unresolved D. The CDR3 length is 15 residues. The V gene lost 0 bases and the J gene lost 0 bases, with 9 bases spanning the gap. CDR1 SGHRS and CDR2 YFSETQ come from the germline V gene. CDR3 in amino acids: CASSLGRHDQETQYF. The CDR3 DNA follows: TGCGCCAGCAGCTTGGGTAGGCACGACCAAGAGACCCAGTACTTC.

This clonotype was found many times. The V call is TRBV29-1, the J call TRBJ2-7, with D tentatively TRBD1 (6 bases). Trimming removed 5 bases at V and 2 bases at J, with 13 bases between. From germline, CDR1 is SQVTM and CDR2 ANQGSEA. This CDR3 has 13 amino acids. The CDR3, as DNA: TGCAGCGTTAGGACAGCGGTGACCTACGAGCAGTACTTC. Its protein is CSVRTAVTYEQYF.

The chain employs TRBV4-3 and TRBJ2-2; 7 nucleotides match TRBD2. CDR1 LGHNA and CDR2 YSLEER come from the germline V gene. V dropped 0 bases and J dropped 9; count of bases not matched to a gene: 13. This CDR3 spans 17 amino acids. Written as DNA, the CDR3 is TGCGCCAGCAGCCAAGATCGCGGACGGGGAGGGAACCGGGAGCTGTTTTTT. Its protein is CASSQDRGRGGNRELFF.

This clonotype was found a few times. Here the CDR3 reads CASSLNGETQYF. In DNA form, the CDR3 reads TGTGCCAGCAGCTTAAATGGGGAGACCCAGTACTTC. The chain carries TRBV7-9 and TRBJ2-5, with D uncertain. The CDR3 is 12 amino acids. V lost 2 bases and J lost 5, with 6 bases in between. The germline V gene has CDR1 SEHNR and CDR2 FQNEAQ (reference sequence).

The table lists this clonotype with many counts. The chain recombines TRBV6-5 with TRBJ2-1; 7 bases line up with TRBD2. Germline CDR1 is MNHEY and CDR2 is SVGAGI. The trim removed 0 bases at V and 9 bases at J, leaving 11 bases unmatched. The CDR3 consists of 16 residues. This CDR3 is CASSYSPRESGREQFF. DNA of the CDR3: TGTGCCAGCAGTTACTCGCCGCGGGAGTCGGGACGTGAGCAGTTCTTC.

The chain carries TRBV13 and TRBJ1-2, with D perhaps TRBD1 (6 bases). Germline assignment: CDR1 PRHDT and CDR2 FYEKMQ (reference sequence). Between the trimmed V and J ends, which lost 5 bases and 3 bases, there was a span of 16 bases. This CDR3 region has 15 residues. CDR3: CASSREGQTYYGYTF. The CDR3 nucleotides read TGTGCCAGCAGCCGAGAAGGACAGACGTACTATGGCTACACCTTC. Full variable domain (rest looked up from reference TRBV13 and TRBJ1-2): AAGVIQSPRHLIKEKRETATLKCYPIPRHDTVYWYQQGPGQDPQFLISFYEKMQSDKGSIPDRFSAQQFSDYHSELNMSSLELGDSALYFCASSREGQTYYGYTFGSGTRLTVV.

This clonotype was counted ten times or more. The chain has TRBV29-1 and TRBJ2-5; 7 bases line up with TRBD1. V shed 5 bases, J shed 7 bases, and the junction held 7 bases outside the gene matches. The germline gives CDR1 SQVTM, CDR2 ANQGSEA. This CDR3 spans 12 amino acids. CDR3 bases: TGCAGCGTTATCAAACCAGGGGGGACCCAGTACTTC. As protein: CSVIKPGGTQYF. The variable domain in full, with the rest retrieved from reference TRBV29-1 and TRBJ2-5, is SAVISQKPSRDICQRGTSLTIQCQVDSQVTMMFWYRQQPGQSLTLIATANQGSEATYESGFVIDKFPISRPNLTFSTLTVSNMSPEDSSIYLCSVIKPGGTQYFGPGTRLLVL.

This clonotype showed up just a few times. The gene calls are TRBV12-3 or TRBV12-4 and TRBJ2-3, with D possibly being TRBD1 (5 bases). The CDR3 runs 17 residues. V shed 3 bases and J shed 2 bases, with 18 bases lying between them. CDR3 bases: TGTGCCAGCAGTTTTAGTTGGTCTGGGGCTCACACAGATACGCAGTATTTT. Translated, it gives CASSFSWSGAHTDTQYF.

The J gene is TRBJ1-5, the V gene TRBV20-1, with D possibly being TRBD1 (6 bases). V gave up 0 bases and J gave up 4 bases, with 19 bases separating them. Germline CDR1 is DFQATT and CDR2 is SNEGSKA (reference sequence). This CDR3 has 17 amino acids. The DNA for the CDR3 is TGCAGTGCTAGAGATCGCAGGGGAGTGGGTCCAAATCAGCCCCAGCATTTT. It specifies CSARDRRGVGPNQPQHF.

The rearrangement links TRBV27 to TRBJ2-6; D ambiguous. This CDR3 contains 16 residues. Between the trimmed V and J ends, which lost 5 bases and 0 bases, there was a span of 11 bases. In germline, CDR1 is MNHEY, CDR2 SMNVEV (reference sequence). The CDR3 spells CASSPILVSGANVLTF. DNA for the CDR3: TGTGCCAGCAGTCCGATCCTGGTCTCTGGGGCCAACGTCCTGACTTTC.